Below are 25 T cell receptor beta chains sequenced from a single sample in a study of Ad26.COV2.S vaccination and SARS-CoV-2 variants. Treatment in this sample: 15 to 20 received Ad26.COV2.S at low or high dose, single or two shots; 5 received placebo; per-sample allocation not given. The study sampled participants on day 63 after the first vaccine or placebo injection. Profiled with immunoSEQ multiplex PCR; TCRdb holds only in-frame clones, not every one. The sample has around 320,000 clones, approximately 86% seen once. The sample in question was peripheral blood, obtained in a trial of Ad26.COV2.S vaccine versus placebo. These receptors all stem from a person between 18 and 60 years old who received the Ad26.COV2.S COVID-19 vaccine or a placebo.

In its sample, this clone was seen a few times. The chain uses TRBV7-2 and TRBJ2-1; TRBD1 matches at 9 bases. The CDR3 is 15 residues long. With 5 bases clipped from V and 1 base from J, the junction kept 3 bases outside the gene matches. The germline CDR1 and CDR2 sequences are SGHTA and FQGNSA. In nucleotides, the CDR3 is TGTGCCAGCAGCCGGGACAGGGAGTCCTACAATGAGCAGTTCTTC. This sequence encodes CASSRDRESYNEQFF.

The rearrangement joins TRBV11-2 to TRBJ2-7, with TRBD1 matching 9 bases. The CDR3 consists of 14 residues. The germline gives CDR1 SGHAT, CDR2 FQNNGV. J gave up 6 bases and V 5 bases, and 8 bases lay outside the gene matches. The CDR3 DNA is TGTGCCAGCAGCCCCGGGACAGGGCGAATCGAGCAGTACTTC. It translates to CASSPGTGRIEQYF.

The chain has TRBV2 and TRBJ2-1; TRBD2 is a possible D gene (6 bases). Trimming took 5 bases from V and 4 from J, leaving 15 bases between them. Germline CDR1 and CDR2: SNHLY and FYNNEI. The CDR3 totals 15 residues. The CDR3 nucleotides read TGTGCCAGCAGTCGGGACTCCCGGGGTTACAATGAGCAGTTCTTC. Protein: CASSRDSRGYNEQFF.

This chain connects TRBV19 to TRBJ1-5, with D unclear. The length of the CDR3 is 15 residues. V was pared by 8 bases and J by 6 bases, with 20 bases between. CDR1 LNHDA and CDR2 SQIVND come from the germline V gene (reference sequence). The CDR3 region is CASLPSGKLSQPQHF. The CDR3 DNA is TGTGCCAGTCTACCTTCGGGGAAACTTAGTCAGCCCCAGCATTTT.

Points on this clone: Other nucleotide sequences in the sample specify the same CDR3. The J gene is TRBJ1-4, the V gene TRBV5-1; D possibly corresponds to TRBD1 (6 bases). The CDR3 contains 14 residues. Germline CDR1 and CDR2: SGHRS and YFSETQ. V lost 3 bases, J lost 4 bases, and 10 bases lay in between. This CDR3 is CASSSTGHNEKLFF. DNA for the CDR3: TGCGCCAGCAGCTCGACGGGACATAATGAAAAACTGTTTTTT.

CDR3 sequence: CASSKLKGGFLSYTF. The CDR3 DNA sequence: TGTGCCAGCAGCAAACTGAAAGGGGGCTTCCTTAGCTACACCTTC. The J gene is TRBJ1-2, the V gene TRBV21-1; the table calls TRBD1, which could not be checked here. TRBV21-1 constitutes a pseudogene. The CDR3 runs to 15 residues.

V and J are TRBV7-2 and TRBJ2-5; 7 bases agree with TRBD1. V lost 5 bases, J lost 7 bases, and 10 bases stayed unmatched. This CDR3 has 14 residues. Germline V gene sequence: CDR1 SGHTA, CDR2 FQGNSA. CDR3 residues: CASSPGTALGTQYF. As DNA, the CDR3 is TGTGCCAGCAGCCCGGGGACAGCTCTTGGGACCCAGTACTTC.

This rearrangement joins TRBV4-3 to TRBJ1-1, with TRBD1 as a possible D gene (5 bases). With 0 bases removed from V and 2 bases from J, the gap between germline ends came to 13 bases. CDR1 LGHNA and CDR2 YSLEER come from the germline V gene. CDR3 length equals 16 residues. CDR3 coding DNA: TGCGCCAGCAGCCAAGATTTGCCCCGGGACAACACTGAAGCTTTCTTT. This sequence encodes CASSQDLPRDNTEAFF.

This chain joins TRBV30 and TRBJ1-2, with D hard to call. V was shortened by 0 bases and J by 0 bases, with 8 bases between the two germline ends. This CDR3 contains 14 residues. Germline loops: CDR1 GTSNPN, CDR2 SVGIG (reference sequence). The CDR3 DNA is TGTGCCTGGAGTGTGGGTCAAGCTAACTATGGCTACACCTTC. It encodes CAWSVGQANYGYTF.

This clone was seen only once. This chain joins TRBV18 and TRBJ1-1; 7 bases fit TRBD1. V was clipped by 3 bases and J by 0 bases; unmatched bases: 4. The CDR3 has 15 amino acids. Germline-derived CDR1 and CDR2 are KGHSH and LQKENI. The CDR3: CASSPSTGLNTEAFF. The DNA for the CDR3 is TGTGCCAGCTCACCCTCGACAGGGCTGAACACTGAAGCTTTCTTT.

This chain connects TRBV6-6 to TRBJ1-3, with no clear D. Germline loops: CDR1 MNHNY, CDR2 SVGAGI (reference sequence). This CDR3 comprises 15 residues. V was trimmed by 0 bases and J by 2 bases, leaving 8 bases between them. The CDR3 bases are TGTGCCAGCAGTTACTCGGTGGAGCCTGGAAACACCATATATTTT. It is translated as CASSYSVEPGNTIYF.

CDR3 DNA sequence: TGTGCCAGCAGCTTGGGGGGGACCAACGAGCAGTACTTC. It specifies CASSLGGTNEQYF. This chain connects TRBV5-6 to TRBJ2-7; TRBD1 or TRBD2 may be the D gene (5 bases each). This CDR3 has 13 amino acids. Germline V lookup: CDR1 SGHDT, CDR2 YYEEEE. Trimming left V 0 bases short and J 5 bases short, with 9 bases between.

The V and J genes are TRBV4-1 and TRBJ2-1; 13 bases line up with TRBD2. CDR1 is MGHRA, CDR2 YSYEKL, per germline. The length of the CDR3 is 17 residues. J was trimmed by 7 bases and V by 0 bases; bases with no gene match: 6. Here the CDR3 DNA reads TGCGCCAGCAGCCAAGAACCCGGGACTAGCGGGGTGAATGAGCAGTTCTTC. Its translation: CASSQEPGTSGVNEQFF.

V is TRBV6-1 and J is TRBJ2-5; D tentatively fits TRBD1 or TRBD2 (6 bases each). Trimming stripped 3 bases from V and 4 bases from J, with 27 bases between. CDR1 is MNHNS and CDR2 is SASEGT in the germline V gene. This CDR3 region has 19 residues. Here the CDR3 DNA reads TGTGCCAGCAGTGATTTGAAGGAAAAGACAGGCGGGGTGAGAGAGACCCAGTACTTC. The encoded protein is CASSDLKEKTGGVRETQYF.

V usage is TRBV7-9 and J usage is TRBJ2-5; 12 bases line up with TRBD2. Germline V gene data show CDR1 as SEHNR and CDR2 as FQNEAQ (reference sequence). This CDR3 has 15 amino acids. Trimming removed 5 bases from V and 5 bases from J; junction bases left unmatched: 6. The CDR3 reads CASSTGLAGLETQYF. The DNA of the CDR3 is TGTGCCAGCAGCACAGGACTAGCGGGACTGGAGACCCAGTACTTC.

The rearrangement joins TRBV27 to TRBJ1-6, with 7 bases that match TRBD1. This CDR3 is 16 amino acids long. CDR1 MNHEY and CDR2 SMNVEV come from the germline V gene (reference sequence). V lost 0 bases to trimming and J lost 7 bases; unmatched junction nucleotides: 6. This CDR3 reads CASSLSHGTANSPLHF. CDR3 DNA sequence: TGTGCCAGCAGTTTATCCCACGGGACAGCCAATTCACCCCTCCACTTT.

The count of this clone is one. The chain couples TRBV9 to TRBJ2-2; tentative D call: TRBD1 (5 bases). V lost 0 bases to trimming and J lost 4 bases, with 10 bases between them. This CDR3 comprises 15 residues. Per germline, CDR1 SGDLS and CDR2 YYNGEE. Here the CDR3 reads CASSVGHQGTGELFF. CDR3 nucleotide sequence: TGTGCCAGCAGCGTAGGTCACCAGGGCACCGGGGAGCTGTTTTTT.

The chain joins TRBV30 to TRBJ1-4, with 8 bases identical to TRBD1. Germline V gene data show CDR1 as GTSNPN and CDR2 as SVGIG (reference sequence). The CDR3 covers 15 residues. Trimming removed 2 bases from V and 0 bases from J; junction bases left unmatched: 2. Here the CDR3 DNA reads TGTGCCTGGAGTCAGGGGGCGTCAACTAATGAAAAACTGTTTTTT. Translated: CAWSQGASTNEKLFF.

The chain joins TRBV29-1 to TRBJ1-2, with TRBD1 matching over 7 bases. Germline trimming cut 5 bases from V and 8 bases from J; bases unmatched to any gene: 11. The CDR3 consists of 13 residues. CDR1 and CDR2 (germline): SQVTM, ANQGSEA. Written as DNA, the CDR3 is TGCAGCGTTAGAGACAGGGCGGCAATCGGCTACACCTTC. Translating it yields CSVRDRAAIGYTF. Full variable domain (remainder filled in from reference TRBV29-1 and TRBJ1-2): SAVISQKPSRDICQRGTSLTIQCQVDSQVTMMFWYRQQPGQSLTLIATANQGSEATYESGFVIDKFPISRPNLTFSTLTVSNMSPEDSSIYLCSVRDRAAIGYTFGSGTRLTVV.

For the CDR3, the DNA is TGTGCCAGCAGCTCTTCCTCCCTAACGGCAGGGAGGACTGAAGCTTTCTTT. This gives the protein CASSSSSLTAGRTEAFF. The gene calls are TRBV7-2 and TRBJ1-1, with a possible D match to TRBD1 (5 bases). This CDR3 has 17 residues. V lost 4 bases and J lost 5, with 23 bases in between. CDR1 and CDR2 (germline): SGHTA, FQGNSA.

J is TRBJ1-5 and V is TRBV7-2; TRBD1 matches 12 bases. CDR1 and CDR2 from the germline V gene are SGHTA and FQGNSA. Trimming removed 4 bases from V and 6 bases from J; junction bases left unmatched: 4. CDR3 size: 15 residues. The CDR3 DNA reads TGTGCCAGCAGCTCGGGACAGGGGGCGGGTCAGCCCCAGCATTTT. Translated, it gives CASSSGQGAGQPQHF.

This clone was found once. The chain has TRBV5-6 and TRBJ1-2; D remains unclear. Trimming stripped 1 base from V and 0 bases from J, with 7 bases between. The CDR3 length is 14 residues. Germline V lookup: CDR1 SGHDT, CDR2 YYEEEE. DNA of the CDR3: TGTGCCAGCAGCTTGACCTTATCTAACTATGGCTACACCTTC. Translation gives CASSLTLSNYGYTF.

The gene calls are TRBV6-5 and TRBJ1-1; 9 positions match TRBD1. Germline V gives CDR1 MNHEY, CDR2 SVGAGI. With 10 bases clipped from V and 10 bases from J, the junction kept 13 bases outside the gene matches. CDR3 length: 13 residues. CDR3 sequence (DNA): TGTGCCATACGGACAGGGGACCTCGCGGGAGCTTTCTTT. It encodes CAIRTGDLAGAFF.

This rearrangement joins TRBV12-3 or TRBV12-4 to TRBJ1-2, with a tentative D call TRBD1 (6 bases). Trimming stripped 3 bases from V and 7 bases from J, with 9 bases between. The CDR3 is 12 residues long. The CDR3 sequence is CASSFGGPGYTF. The CDR3 coding sequence is TGTGCCAGCAGTTTTGGGGGGCCTGGCTACACCTTC.

This chain joins TRBV3-1 (or the pseudogene TRBV3-2) and TRBJ2-2; 7 bases are shared with TRBD1. Germline CDR1 is LGHDT and CDR2 is YNNKEL (reference sequence). After removal of 5 bases from V and 2 bases from J, the junction contained 5 bases not matched to a gene. The CDR3 has 15 residues. The CDR3 sequence: CASSTRQGNTGELFF. The CDR3, as DNA: TGTGCCAGCAGCACTCGACAGGGCAACACCGGGGAGCTGTTTTTT.